These 7 T cell receptor beta chains share one sample of origin, sequenced in a study of metastatic and nonmetastatic thyroid tumors. All patients were untreated before thyroid surgery. TCRdb ran MiXCR on the PCR reads. Among tens of thousands of clones listed, 22% were seen once. The sample was tumor tissue. All receptors come from a female donor with papillary thyroid cancer or a benign thyroid nodule (not recorded which). Some clones in this sample may be carry-over from other donors' samples.

In this sample, this clone turned up many times. V gene TRBV12-3 or TRBV12-4 combines with J gene TRBJ2-2; no definite D call. The CDR3 extends over 13 amino acids. Trimming took off 6 bases at V and 6 bases at J, with 11 bases between the two ends. CDR3 sequence: CASRSILPGELFF. CDR3 in DNA: TGTGCCAGCAGGAGTATTTTGCCCGGGGAGCTGTTTTTT.

This chain connects TRBV6-1 to TRBJ2-1; 8 bases are shared with TRBD2. The CDR3 runs to 14 residues. In germline, CDR1 is MNHNS, CDR2 SASEGT. V shed 6 bases, J shed 6 bases, and the junction held 7 bases outside the gene matches. CDR3 nucleotide sequence: TGTGCCAGCAGGTTAGGGCTAGCGGGCAATGAGCAGTTCTTC. It codes for CASRLGLAGNEQFF.

This clone has only a few counts. J is TRBJ2-3 and V is TRBV6-1; D remains unclear. The germline CDR1 and CDR2 sequences are MNHNS and SASEGT. This CDR3 has 14 residues. V dropped 5 bases and J dropped 6 bases, with 15 bases sitting between them. CDR3 DNA: TGTGCCAGCAGTTCCTTTGCTGGAGCGGATACGCAGTATTTT. This gives the protein CASSSFAGADTQYF.

This clone was detected ten times or more. Different DNA sequences within this sample yield the same CDR3. The V and J genes are TRBV10-1 and TRBJ2-3; TRBD2 matches at 7 bases. V was clipped by 4 bases and J by 6 bases; unmatched bases: 4. Looked up from germline, CDR1 is WNHNN and CDR2 is SYGVQD (reference sequence). This CDR3 spans 13 amino acids. Written as DNA, the CDR3 is TGCGCCAGCAGTGGGACTAGGTCGGATACGCAGTATTTT. Amino acids: CASSGTRSDTQYF.

In regard to this clone: The conserved phenylalanine or tryptophan normally closing the CDR3 is absent here, so this likely arose from a read error. J is TRBJ2-5 and V is TRBV5-4; D possibly corresponds to TRBD2 (5 bases). CDR3 length: 14 residues. Germline CDR1 and CDR2: SGHNT and YYREEE (reference sequence). In DNA form, the CDR3 reads TGTGCCGGCAGGCTGCGGGCAGAAGGAGAGACCCAGTACTCC. Its translation: CAGRLRAEGETQYS.

This clone was seen many times. The chain employs TRBV4-2 and TRBJ2-3, with 12 positions matching TRBD2. The V segment lost 3 bases and the J segment 6 bases; nucleotides outside the gene matches: 16. The CDR3 consists of 19 residues. CDR1 and CDR2 (germline): LGHNA, YNFKEQ. The CDR3 loop reads CASSQVTSGRISLSDTQYF. For the CDR3, the DNA is TGTGCCAGCAGCCAGGTTACTAGCGGGAGGATATCTTTATCTGATACGCAGTATTTT.

The chain has TRBV6-5 and TRBJ2-2, with 11 bases fitting TRBD2. The germline gives CDR1 MNHEY, CDR2 SVGAGI. This CDR3 region has 17 residues. Germline trimming cut 2 bases from V and 3 bases from J; bases unmatched to any gene: 5. CDR3 amino acids: CASSYPRTSGYTGELFF. The DNA of the CDR3 is TGTGCCAGCAGTTACCCTCGGACTAGCGGGTACACCGGGGAGCTGTTTTTT.